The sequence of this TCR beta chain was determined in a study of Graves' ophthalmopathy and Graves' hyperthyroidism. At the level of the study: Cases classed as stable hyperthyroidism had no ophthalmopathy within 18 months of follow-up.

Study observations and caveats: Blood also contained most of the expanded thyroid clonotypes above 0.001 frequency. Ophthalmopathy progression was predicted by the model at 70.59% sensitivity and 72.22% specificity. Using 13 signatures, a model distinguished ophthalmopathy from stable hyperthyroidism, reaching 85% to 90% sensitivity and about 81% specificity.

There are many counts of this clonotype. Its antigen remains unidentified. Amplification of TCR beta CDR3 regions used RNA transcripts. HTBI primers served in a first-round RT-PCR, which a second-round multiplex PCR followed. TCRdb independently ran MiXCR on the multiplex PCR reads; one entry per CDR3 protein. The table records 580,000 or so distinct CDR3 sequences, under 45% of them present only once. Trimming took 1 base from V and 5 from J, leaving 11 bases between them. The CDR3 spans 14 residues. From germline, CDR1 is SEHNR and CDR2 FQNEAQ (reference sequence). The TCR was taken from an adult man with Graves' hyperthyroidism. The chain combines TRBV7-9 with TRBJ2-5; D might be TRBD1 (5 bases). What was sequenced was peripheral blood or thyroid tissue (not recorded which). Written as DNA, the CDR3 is TGTGCCAGCAGCTTAGACAGGACGAAGGAGACCCAGTACTTC. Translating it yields CASSLDRTKETQYF.